This T cell receptor (beta chain) originates from a study of blood T cell repertoires in COVID-19 (TCRdb year 2020). With respect to the entire study: The collaborator samples originated in the United States, Italy and Spain and spanned the acute and convalescent phases of COVID-19. The material from the prospective study consisted of cDNA or gDNA derived from T cells, B-cell-depleted T cells, or PBMCs. Deeply sampled blood TCRbeta repertoires from subjects exposed to, actively infected with, or recovered from COVID-19 were included in the dataset. The repertoires were released in a freely available public database intended as a resource for research on the immune response to SARS-CoV-2. The samples were drawn from the first 160 participants of the ongoing ImmuneRACE study and from under 1,500 subjects provided by 6 global collaborators. Sample metadata almost always included a de-identified subject ID, COVID-19 status, age in years and sex. Where available, HLA class I and class II types were taken from metadata supplied by the sample provider and were not determined by assay-based typing. Here is what the overall study found, with its caveats: The quantity of clinical and demographic metadata differed by source and by participant and was supplied without curation.

Worth noting for this clone: The antigen it binds to is not known. There are no base qualities to consult, and no much larger clone falls within one base.

TCRbeta CDR3 regions were amplified from genomic DNA using the immunoSEQ Assay, a bias-controlled multiplex PCR. In the original analysis: The number of nucleated cells in each sample was estimated by amplification of reference gene primers within the assay. Sequence reads were collapsed and filtered to measure the absolute abundance of every unique TCRbeta CDR3 rearrangement. For each sample, productive Simpson clonality was calculated as the square root of Simpson's diversity index across productive rearrangements. This is the immuneACCESS table as TCRdb keeps it, with only in-frame sequences that have V and J called. A part of the clones is gone; compared with another copy, unresolved V genes explain less than half, and the rest is unexplained. Clone size and the V and J calls come from that table; the DNA yielded D and trimming. The sample profile shows fewer than 500,000 clones; about 90% of them were found once. The ten most abundant clones make up approximately 0.92% of the sample.

At one collaborating source in Seattle, patients were enrolled during active infection and were followed longitudinally through the course of disease. Each collaborating institution followed its own protocols to collect whole blood in K2EDTA tubes. For TCRbeta analysis, collaborators shipped samples as frozen whole blood, isolated PBMCs, or DNA extracted from either of those sample types. Sequencing was carried out using peripheral blood. The sequence was collected from a man between 18 and 29 years old with COVID-19, enrolled during active disease.

The DNA is as follows: TGTGCCAGTGAGGGGACTAGCTACAATGAGCAGTTCTTC. The translation is CASEGTSYNEQFF. The chain uses TRBV19 and TRBJ2-1; the central 8 bases match TRBD2. The CDR3 has 13 amino acids, counting the end cysteine and phenylalanine. Just the 39-base CDR3 DNA is kept, in frame starting at base 1. In the germline V gene (reference sequence), CDR1 corresponds to LNHDA and CDR2 to SQIVND. Compared with germline, V lacks 8 bases and J lacks 3 bases; bases without a gene match: 3. The reference TRBV19 and TRBJ2-1 proteins fill in what lies around the CDR3, so the full variable domain reads DGGITQSPKYLFRKEGQNVTLSCEQNLNHDAMYWYRQDPGQGLRLIYYSQIVNDFQKGDIAEGYSVSREKKESFPLTVTSAQKNPTAFYLCASEGTSYNEQFFGPGTRLTVL.